The rows below give T cell receptor beta chains drawn from one sample of a study of cytomegalovirus exposure and HLA in healthy donors. TCRdb keeps only in-frame clones here, not all; method: immunoSEQ multiplex PCR. The sample shows hundreds of thousands of clones, 86% of them seen only once. Sequencing input: PBMCs. The receptors here all came from a woman aged 18 to 35 in good health and CMV-seronegative. Both conserved end residues are part of each CDR3. A D gene is named only where the DNA matches it firmly. Size values are once, few and many counts, or a class for expanded clones, and some rows have none.

size	V	D	J	DNA	CDR3
NA	TRBV18	NA	TRBJ2-3	TGTGCCAGCTCCCACCCAGGGGATACGCAGTATTTT	CASSHPGDTQYF
NA	TRBV28	NA	TRBJ1-4	TGTGCCAGCAGCCAGATTGCAACTAATGAAAAACTGTTTTTT	CASSQIATNEKLFF
NA	TRBV5-4	TRBD1	TRBJ1-2	TGTGCCAGCAAGGTGGGGGGACAGGGGATCTATGGCTACACCTTC	CASKVGGQGIYGYTF
NA	TRBV15	NA	TRBJ1-5	TGTGCCACCAGCGGAGGTCGTCTGAGCAATCAGCCCCAGCATTTT	CATSGGRLSNQPQHF
NA	TRBV4-1	TRBD1	TRBJ1-5	TGCGCCAGCAGCCCTGGACAGGGCTACCTTAGCAATCAGCCCCAGCATTTT	CASSPGQGYLSNQPQHF
NA	TRBV6-5	NA	TRBJ2-5	TGTGCCAGCACCTTTCAAGAGACCCAGTACTTC	CASTFQETQYF
NA	TRBV7-9	TRBD1	TRBJ1-1	TGTGCCAGCAGCTTACCCCAGGGGGCTCCTGAAGCTTTCTTT	CASSLPQGAPEAFF
NA	TRBV27	TRBD2	TRBJ2-7	TGTGCCAGCAGTTATGAGCGGGGAAGCTACGAGCAGTACTTC	CASSYERGSYEQYF
NA	TRBV29-1	TRBD2	TRBJ2-1	TGCAGCGTTGGAGACCTAGCGGGAGTCGCCATGGATGAGCAGTTCTTC	CSVGDLAGVAMDEQFF
NA	TRBV11-3	NA	TRBJ2-1	TGTGCCAGCAGCCTGGGTAGGGGTTACGGTGAGCAGTTCTTC	CASSLGRGYGEQFF
NA	TRBV28	TRBD2	TRBJ2-3	TGTGCCAGCAGTCCGACTAGCGGGGTGACAGATACGCAGTATTTT	CASSPTSGVTDTQYF
NA	TRBV6-1	TRBD1	TRBJ1-1	TGTGCCAGCGGGGGGACAGGGCGGCTGAACACTGAAGCTTTCTTT	CASGGTGRLNTEAFF
few	TRBV30	NA	TRBJ1-5	TGTGCCTGGAGGGCCAGGGATAGCAATCAGCCCCAGCATTTT	CAWRARDSNQPQHF
NA	TRBV6-5	NA	TRBJ1-2	TGTGCCAGCAGTCGGGACACGATCTATGGCTACACCTTC	CASSRDTIYGYTF
once	TRBV7-9	TRBD1	TRBJ2-5	TGTGCCAGCAGCGGGGGACAGCGGACCCAGTACTTC	CASSGGQRTQYF
NA	TRBV6-1	TRBD2	TRBJ2-3	TGTGCCAGCAGTGCCAGCTTCCGGGGGGGCGATCATGGTTCACCAGATACGCAGTATTTT	CASSASFRGGDHGSPDTQYF